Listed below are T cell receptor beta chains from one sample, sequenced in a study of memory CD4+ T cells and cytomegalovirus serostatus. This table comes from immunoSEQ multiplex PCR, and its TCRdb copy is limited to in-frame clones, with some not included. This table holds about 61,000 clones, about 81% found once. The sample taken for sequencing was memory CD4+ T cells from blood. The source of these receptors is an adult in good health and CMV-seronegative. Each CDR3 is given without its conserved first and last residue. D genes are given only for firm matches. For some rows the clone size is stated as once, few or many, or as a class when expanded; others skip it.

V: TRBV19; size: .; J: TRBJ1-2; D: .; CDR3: ARRRRLTYGYT
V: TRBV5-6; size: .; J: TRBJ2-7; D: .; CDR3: ANSLLGSYEQY
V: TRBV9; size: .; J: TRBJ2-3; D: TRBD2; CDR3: ASSASGGRTDTQY
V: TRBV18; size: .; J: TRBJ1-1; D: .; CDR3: ASSPLSGNTEAF
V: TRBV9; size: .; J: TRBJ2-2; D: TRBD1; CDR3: ASSVATGGSTGELF
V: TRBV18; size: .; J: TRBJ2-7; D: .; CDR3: ASSGPPSYEQY
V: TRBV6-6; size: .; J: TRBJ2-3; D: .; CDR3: ASSAYVGPREY
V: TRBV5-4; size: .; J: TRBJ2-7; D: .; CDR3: ASSQGTKYEQY
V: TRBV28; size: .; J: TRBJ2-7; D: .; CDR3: ASSQGWQKNEQY
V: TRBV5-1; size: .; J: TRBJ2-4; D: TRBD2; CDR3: ASSPGLAGDRAKNIQY
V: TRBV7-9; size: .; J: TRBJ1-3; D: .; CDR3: ASSLEGTEFSDTIY
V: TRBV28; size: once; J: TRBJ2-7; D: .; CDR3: ASGSGPYEQY
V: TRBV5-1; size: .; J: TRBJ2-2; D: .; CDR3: ASSSDNANTGELF
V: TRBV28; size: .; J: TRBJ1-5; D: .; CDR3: ASSRQKNQPQH
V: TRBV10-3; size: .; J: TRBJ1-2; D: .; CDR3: AISEGGTYNYGYT
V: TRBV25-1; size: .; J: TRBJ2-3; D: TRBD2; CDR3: ASSPGEREQY
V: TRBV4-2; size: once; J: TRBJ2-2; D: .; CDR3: ASSQDRRAGELF
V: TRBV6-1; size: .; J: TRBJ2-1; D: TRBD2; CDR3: ASRRTSGNEQF
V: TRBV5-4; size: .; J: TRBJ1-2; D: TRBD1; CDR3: ASSLGTGGYGYT
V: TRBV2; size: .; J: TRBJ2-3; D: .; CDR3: ASSDSSRDTQY
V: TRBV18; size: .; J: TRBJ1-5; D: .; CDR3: ASSQESGNSNQPQH
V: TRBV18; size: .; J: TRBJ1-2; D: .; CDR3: ASSRRDSRYGGGYT
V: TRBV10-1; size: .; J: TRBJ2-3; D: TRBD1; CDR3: ASSTNRGADTQY
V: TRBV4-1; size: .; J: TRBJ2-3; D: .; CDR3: ASGWRSTDTQY
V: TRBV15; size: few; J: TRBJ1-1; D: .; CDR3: ATSLEIRGGRAF
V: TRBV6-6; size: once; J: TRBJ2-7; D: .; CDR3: ASRGQGRSYEQY
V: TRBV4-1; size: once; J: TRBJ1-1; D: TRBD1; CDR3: ASSQTVGTANTEAF
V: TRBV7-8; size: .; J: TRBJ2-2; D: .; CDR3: ASSPTSLRGELF
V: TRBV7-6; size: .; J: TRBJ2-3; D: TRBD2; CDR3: ASSLVPAGAPTDTQY
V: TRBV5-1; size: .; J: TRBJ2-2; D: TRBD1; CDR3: ASSLAFGTGGTGELF
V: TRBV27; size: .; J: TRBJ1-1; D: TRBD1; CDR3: ASSRLGQGGFEAF
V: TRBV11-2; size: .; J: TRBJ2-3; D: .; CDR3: ASRAFKLGATDTQY
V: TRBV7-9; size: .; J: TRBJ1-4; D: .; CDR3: ASSGQTTNEKLF
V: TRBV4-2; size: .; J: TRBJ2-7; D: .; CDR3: ASSQLGEGVPYEQY
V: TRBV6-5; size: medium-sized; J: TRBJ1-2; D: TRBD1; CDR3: ASSYVRTGGSYGYT
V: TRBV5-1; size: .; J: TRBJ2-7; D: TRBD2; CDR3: ASSSREGNEQY
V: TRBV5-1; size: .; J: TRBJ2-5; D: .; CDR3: ASSGQGGQGAQY
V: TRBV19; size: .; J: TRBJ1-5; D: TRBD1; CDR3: ASRTKTGDNQPQH
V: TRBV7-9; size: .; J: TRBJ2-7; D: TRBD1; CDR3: ASSPRDSILGY
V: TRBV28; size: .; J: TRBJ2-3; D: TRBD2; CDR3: ASRPSGGTDTQY
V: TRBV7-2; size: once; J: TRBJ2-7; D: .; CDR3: ASSSSVGYEQY
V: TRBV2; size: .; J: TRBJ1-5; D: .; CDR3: ASSEPQGKKQVQPQH